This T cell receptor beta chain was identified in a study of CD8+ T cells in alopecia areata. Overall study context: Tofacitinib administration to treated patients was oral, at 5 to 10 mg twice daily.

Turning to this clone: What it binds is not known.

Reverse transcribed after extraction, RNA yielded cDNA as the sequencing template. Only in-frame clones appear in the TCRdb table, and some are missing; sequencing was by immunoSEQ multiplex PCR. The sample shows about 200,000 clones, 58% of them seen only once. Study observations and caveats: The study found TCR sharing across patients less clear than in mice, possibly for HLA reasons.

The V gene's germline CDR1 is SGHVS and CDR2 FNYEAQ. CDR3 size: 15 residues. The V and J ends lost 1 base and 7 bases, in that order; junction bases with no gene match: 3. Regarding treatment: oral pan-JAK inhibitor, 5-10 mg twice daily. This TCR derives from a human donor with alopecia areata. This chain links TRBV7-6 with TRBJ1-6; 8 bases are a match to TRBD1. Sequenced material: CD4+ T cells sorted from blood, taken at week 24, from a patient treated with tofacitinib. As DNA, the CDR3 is TGTGCCAGCAGCTTAGAGGACAGGGTCAATTCACCCCTCCACTTT. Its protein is CASSLEDRVNSPLHF.